A single sample gave rise to the 3 T cell receptor beta chains below, sequenced in a study of cytomegalovirus exposure and HLA in healthy donors. Vbeta (60) and Jbeta (13) primers were used in the PCR. Using immunoSEQ multiplex PCR, the repertoire was profiled, and TCRdb retains in-frame clones only, with some absent. The sample lists 65,000 to 70,000 clones; 65% to 70% were seen once. Sequenced sample: PBMCs. Every receptor here comes from a woman in her twenties or thirties in good health and CMV-seronegative.

CDR3 sequence (DNA): TGTGCCAGCAACGGACAGTACAATCAGCCCCAGCATTTT. It encodes CASNGQYNQPQHF. The V call is TRBV2, the J call TRBJ1-5; weak D call: TRBD1 (6 bases). Germline CDR1 reads SNHLY; CDR2 reads FYNNEI. V was trimmed by 7 bases and J by 3 bases, leaving 10 bases between them. The CDR3 loop spans 13 amino acids.

This chain uses TRBV7-9 with TRBJ1-1; D not certain. CDR3 length equals 12 residues. Germline loops: CDR1 SEHNR, CDR2 FQNEAQ (reference sequence). V shed 6 bases and J shed 0 bases, with 5 bases lying between them. The CDR3 spells CASSQMNTEAFF. The CDR3 region has the DNA TGTGCCAGCAGTCAAATGAACACTGAAGCTTTCTTT.

V and J are TRBV19 and TRBJ2-4; 9 bases agree with TRBD1. Per germline, CDR1 LNHDA and CDR2 SQIVND (reference sequence). This CDR3 has 17 amino acids. The trim removed 6 bases at V and 1 base at J, leaving 10 bases unmatched. The CDR3 here is CASSSPGQGLAKNIQYF. Written as DNA, the CDR3 is TGTGCCAGTAGCAGCCCGGGACAGGGTCTGGCCAAAAACATTCAGTACTTC.